This T cell receptor beta chain is drawn from a study of glioma-infiltrating T cells after dendritic cell vaccination. CDR1 and CDR2 from the germline V gene are KGHSH and LQKENI. Trimming left V 5 bases short and J 2 bases short, with 8 bases between. This CDR3 has 13 residues. Only in-frame clones appear in the TCRdb table, and some are missing; sequencing was by immunoSEQ multiplex PCR. The repertoire includes 95,000 or so clones, more than 75% of them detected once, and under 3% sits in the top ten. The clonotype was recovered from a human donor with glioblastoma. Material: blood, obtained before dendritic cell vaccination. V is TRBV18 and J is TRBJ2-3, with D possibly being TRBD2 (5 bases). This chain's CDR3 is CASSFGDTDTQYF. CDR3 DNA: TGTGCCAGCTCATTCGGGGACACAGATACGCAGTATTTT.